This TCR beta chain was observed in a study of T cells in Graves' hyperthyroidism and ophthalmopathy (dated 2019 in TCRdb). The study in broad terms: TCR V-J signatures able to tell the groups apart were searched for in a discovery cohort of 90 to 100 patients, of whom 43 had Graves' ophthalmopathy and some 60 had stable Graves' hyperthyroidism. Whether ophthalmopathy could be predicted prospectively was tested in an independent validation cohort made up of under 20 hyperthyroidism patients plus 17 patients who later progressed to ophthalmopathy. For training and testing, the roughly 100 patients in the discovery cohort were randomly divided in a 7:3 ratio. In addition, the study compared T-cell repertoires in thyroid tissue and in blood from six Graves' hyperthyroidism patients. Following sampling, methimazole starting at 30 mg daily was given to hyperthyroidism patients, and high-dose intravenous methylprednisolone was given to ophthalmopathy patients. TCR Vbeta CDR3 sequencing of 120 to 150 peripheral blood samples (roughly 41 ophthalmopathy, 75 to 85 hyperthyroidism and around 17 progressor patients) is reported in the paper.

Patients with uncontrolled infections, other autoimmune diseases, pregnancy or lactation were excluded. Clinical symptoms, serum thyroxine and TRAb, thyroid ultrasound, and orbital computed tomography formed the basis for the diagnoses. Total RNA was extracted with Trizol reagent, and quality was checked on an Agilent 2100 Bioanalyzer. Amplification of TCR beta CDR3 regions was carried out from RNA transcripts. The first round of RT-PCR for the TCR CDR3 was performed with the HTBI primer set and the Qiagen OneStep RT-PCR kit. Libraries were constructed in a second round of multiplex PCR, after which size selection and purification were carried out. Libraries were sequenced paired-end with 100 bp reads on an Illumina HiSeq2000. Per the authors' processing: SOAPnuke was used to process the raw data, throwing out any read that contained adapters or uncalled bases, had a mean Phred below 15, or lacked an exact constant-primer or identifier match. COPE v1.2.5 was used to merge high-quality paired reads, and clonotypes were defined as unique nucleotide sequences. MiTCR v1.1 was used to align the clonotypes against IMGT TRBV, TRBD and TRBJ reference segments. Only V-J combinations with frequency above 0.0001, covering roughly 99% of repertoires, were analysed. A TCS score was defined as the ratio between F50 (clonal expansion) and ExV (chaos), using BLOSUM62-based TCRdist between CDR3 peptides within each V-J. Welch's t-statistics and random forest reduced around 510 V-J features to 10 to 15, which were used in a naive Bayes classifier (R e1071). Thyroid-blood repertoire similarity was quantified with the Morisita-Horn index. Starting from the raw public reads, TCRdb applied fastp trimming at Q25, assembled clones with MiXCR and retained in-frame beta chains. Entries that share a CDR3 protein sequence are merged under the most common genes and DNA. TCRdb, rather than the study authors, made the V and J calls. Present in this sample are 660,000 or so distinct CDR3 sequences, just under 45% of which were seen just once. Less than 8.5% of the sample rests with the top ten.

Overall study outcomes, separate from this receptor: In validation, the model predicted progression to ophthalmopathy with 55% to 71% sensitivity and approximately 78% specificity, a median of about 6.7 months before onset. Sample size was not statistically predetermined, and investigators were not blinded to group allocation. Most expanded thyroid clonotypes (frequency above 0.001) were also found in blood, which suggests that blood repertoires may mirror thyroid immune responses. A model built on a 13 V-J signature distinguished ophthalmopathy from stable hyperthyroidism, reaching roughly 88% sensitivity and about 81% specificity in cross-validation and 80%/75% in testing.

Concerning this clonotype itself: Its target antigen remains unknown. No much larger clone is present one base from it, and per-base qualities are unavailable.

V is shortened by 4 bases, J by 0 bases, and the region joining them spans 16 bases. CDR3 length: 17 amino acids, cysteine to phenylalanine. Only the CDR3 region is kept as DNA, spanning 51 bases read in frame from base 1. Taken from the germline V gene (reference sequence), the CDR1 and CDR2 loops are LNHDA and SQIVND. The sample was peripheral blood or thyroid tissue (not recorded which). The sequence derives from an adult man with Graves' disease, either hyperthyroidism or ophthalmopathy (not recorded which). The chain is encoded by TRBV19 joined to TRBJ1-5; the D gene identity is not certain. The CDR3 sequence is CASSNLRTGDSNQPQHF. The DNA is TGTGCCAGTAGTAACCTCCGCACCGGGGATAGCAATCAGCCCCAGCATTTT.